A selection of T cell receptor beta chains follows, all from one sample in a study of T cell responses to AZD1222 COVID-19 vaccine. Libraries were prepared by immunoSEQ multiplex PCR; TCRdb keeps only in-frame clonotypes and omits some of them. Of some 150,000 clones listed, 90% are singletons. This sample comprised peripheral blood, obtained 28 days after the second AZD1222 dose. The receptors derive from an adult who received the AZD1222 COVID-19 vaccine. CDR3s leave out the opening cysteine and the closing phenylalanine or tryptophan. The D gene is left open where the match is weak.

d_call: .; j_call: TRBJ1-2; cdr3_length: 13; v_call: TRBV27; cdr3_aa: ASTSTERGVYGYT
d_call: .; j_call: TRBJ2-1; cdr3_length: 11; v_call: TRBV7-9; cdr3_aa: ASSLPGLPLQF
d_call: TRBD1; j_call: TRBJ1-2; cdr3_length: 14; v_call: TRBV25-1; cdr3_aa: ASSELQGAVMDGYT
d_call: .; j_call: TRBJ1-4; cdr3_length: 14; v_call: TRBV14; cdr3_aa: ASSQDQAGAREKLF
d_call: .; j_call: TRBJ1-5; cdr3_length: 15; v_call: TRBV4-1; cdr3_aa: ASSPTIGGARNQPQH
d_call: .; j_call: TRBJ1-2; cdr3_length: 13; v_call: TRBV25-1; cdr3_aa: ASSPAVKVNYGYT
d_call: .; j_call: TRBJ2-2; cdr3_length: 13; v_call: TRBV5-4; cdr3_aa: ASSLIEQVTGELF
d_call: .; j_call: TRBJ1-1; cdr3_length: 14; v_call: TRBV6-5; cdr3_aa: ASSYGKTGVATEAF
d_call: .; j_call: TRBJ1-1; cdr3_length: 12; v_call: TRBV5-1; cdr3_aa: ASSSRVGGTEAF
d_call: .; j_call: TRBJ2-3; cdr3_length: 13; v_call: TRBV5-1; cdr3_aa: ASSLGTPSTDTQY
d_call: .; j_call: TRBJ1-1; cdr3_length: 14; v_call: TRBV5-1; cdr3_aa: ASSSRAPSGYTEAF
d_call: .; j_call: TRBJ2-2; cdr3_length: 11; v_call: TRBV3-1/TRBV3-2; cdr3_aa: ASSQGRVGELF
d_call: .; j_call: TRBJ1-5; cdr3_length: 12; v_call: TRBV6-5; cdr3_aa: ASSYWTDNQPQH
d_call: TRBD1; j_call: TRBJ1-4; cdr3_length: 14; v_call: TRBV4-1; cdr3_aa: ASSQATGTGIEKLF
d_call: .; j_call: TRBJ1-5; cdr3_length: 13; v_call: TRBV7-8; cdr3_aa: ASSLTSTSNQPQH
d_call: TRBD1; j_call: TRBJ2-4; cdr3_length: 13; v_call: TRBV5-1; cdr3_aa: ASRPRPGTVNIQY
d_call: TRBD1; j_call: TRBJ1-4; cdr3_length: 16; v_call: TRBV27; cdr3_aa: AIVPGQGVGWANEKLF
d_call: TRBD2; j_call: TRBJ2-2; cdr3_length: 14; v_call: TRBV2; cdr3_aa: ARRPGLAGNTGELF
d_call: TRBD2; j_call: TRBJ2-3; cdr3_length: 14; v_call: TRBV7-9; cdr3_aa: ASSTRTRSLFNTQY
d_call: .; j_call: TRBJ2-2; cdr3_length: 12; v_call: TRBV2; cdr3_aa: ASSGGPDTGELF
d_call: .; j_call: TRBJ1-1; cdr3_length: 12; v_call: TRBV5-1; cdr3_aa: ASKKTGQNTEAF
d_call: TRBD1; j_call: TRBJ2-5; cdr3_length: 13; v_call: TRBV5-4; cdr3_aa: ASSSGTGGGETQY
d_call: TRBD1; j_call: TRBJ1-5; cdr3_length: 14; v_call: TRBV4-1; cdr3_aa: ASSQRQGDSNQPQH
d_call: .; j_call: TRBJ1-1; cdr3_length: 11; v_call: TRBV19; cdr3_aa: ASTRDTNTEAF
d_call: .; j_call: TRBJ2-1; cdr3_length: 11; v_call: TRBV28; cdr3_aa: ASSLRGSKGRF
d_call: TRBD1; j_call: TRBJ2-5; cdr3_length: 13; v_call: TRBV5-1; cdr3_aa: ASSPTPGQQETQY
d_call: TRBD1; j_call: TRBJ2-1; cdr3_length: 11; v_call: TRBV27; cdr3_aa: ASITDRGNEQF
d_call: .; j_call: TRBJ2-7; cdr3_length: 13; v_call: TRBV18; cdr3_aa: ASSPKTVSSYEQY
d_call: TRBD1; j_call: TRBJ1-1; cdr3_length: 15; v_call: TRBV4-1; cdr3_aa: ASSRTERGQANTEAF
d_call: TRBD1; j_call: TRBJ1-1; cdr3_length: 11; v_call: TRBV18; cdr3_aa: ASSKTGSTEAF
d_call: .; j_call: TRBJ1-5; cdr3_length: 11; v_call: TRBV6-5; cdr3_aa: ASSSPGPEPQH
d_call: .; j_call: TRBJ1-2; cdr3_length: 12; v_call: TRBV9; cdr3_aa: ASSPRGSPIGYT
d_call: TRBD2; j_call: TRBJ2-2; cdr3_length: 13; v_call: TRBV6-4; cdr3_aa: ASSGTSGNTGELF
d_call: TRBD2; j_call: TRBJ2-3; cdr3_length: 16; v_call: TRBV18; cdr3_aa: ASSLQGIAGGPTNTQY
d_call: TRBD1; j_call: TRBJ1-5; cdr3_length: 13; v_call: TRBV10-1; cdr3_aa: ASRTSTGSNQPQH
d_call: .; j_call: TRBJ2-5; cdr3_length: 11; v_call: TRBV5-1; cdr3_aa: ASSNPTEETQY
d_call: .; j_call: TRBJ1-2; cdr3_length: 13; v_call: TRBV5-5; cdr3_aa: ASSLMFSGDYGYT
d_call: TRBD1; j_call: TRBJ1-4; cdr3_length: 13; v_call: TRBV28; cdr3_aa: ASSLFRGGGEKLF
d_call: .; j_call: TRBJ1-4; cdr3_length: 12; v_call: TRBV6-1; cdr3_aa: ASSDPARQGTLF
d_call: TRBD1; j_call: TRBJ2-2; cdr3_length: 12; v_call: TRBV27; cdr3_aa: ASPRDRPTGELF
d_call: .; j_call: TRBJ2-1; cdr3_length: 12; v_call: TRBV27; cdr3_aa: ATKARQVDNEQF
d_call: .; j_call: TRBJ2-1; cdr3_length: 16; v_call: TRBV27; cdr3_aa: ASSLFPPQPSSYNEQF
d_call: .; j_call: TRBJ1-1; cdr3_length: 11; v_call: TRBV5-1; cdr3_aa: ASSSSDPSGAF
d_call: TRBD1; j_call: TRBJ1-1; cdr3_length: 11; v_call: TRBV19; cdr3_aa: ASRLQGTTEAF
d_call: .; j_call: TRBJ2-7; cdr3_length: 10; v_call: TRBV7-9; cdr3_aa: ASSLEPHEQY
d_call: .; j_call: TRBJ1-5; cdr3_length: 13; v_call: TRBV19; cdr3_aa: ASSHPVGVYQPQH
d_call: .; j_call: TRBJ1-5; cdr3_length: 14; v_call: TRBV7-8; cdr3_aa: ASSLAQPGGWQPQH
d_call: TRBD2; j_call: TRBJ2-1; cdr3_length: 14; v_call: TRBV10-3; cdr3_aa: AISPDLAGGPNEQF
d_call: TRBD1; j_call: TRBJ1-2; cdr3_length: 13; v_call: TRBV9; cdr3_aa: ASSPRDRGLYGYT
d_call: .; j_call: TRBJ1-5; cdr3_length: 13; v_call: TRBV6-6; cdr3_aa: ASSPGLIGGQPQH
d_call: .; j_call: TRBJ1-1; cdr3_length: 9; v_call: TRBV5-1; cdr3_aa: ASRKNTEAF
d_call: .; j_call: TRBJ1-5; cdr3_length: 13; v_call: TRBV4-2; cdr3_aa: ASSQDGAGNQPQH
d_call: .; j_call: TRBJ1-4; cdr3_length: 11; v_call: TRBV20-1; cdr3_aa: SASATGSKKLF
d_call: .; j_call: TRBJ2-3; cdr3_length: 9; v_call: TRBV9; cdr3_aa: ASSAGDTQY
d_call: .; j_call: TRBJ1-3; cdr3_length: 15; v_call: TRBV5-5; cdr3_aa: ASSPWPGALTGNTIY